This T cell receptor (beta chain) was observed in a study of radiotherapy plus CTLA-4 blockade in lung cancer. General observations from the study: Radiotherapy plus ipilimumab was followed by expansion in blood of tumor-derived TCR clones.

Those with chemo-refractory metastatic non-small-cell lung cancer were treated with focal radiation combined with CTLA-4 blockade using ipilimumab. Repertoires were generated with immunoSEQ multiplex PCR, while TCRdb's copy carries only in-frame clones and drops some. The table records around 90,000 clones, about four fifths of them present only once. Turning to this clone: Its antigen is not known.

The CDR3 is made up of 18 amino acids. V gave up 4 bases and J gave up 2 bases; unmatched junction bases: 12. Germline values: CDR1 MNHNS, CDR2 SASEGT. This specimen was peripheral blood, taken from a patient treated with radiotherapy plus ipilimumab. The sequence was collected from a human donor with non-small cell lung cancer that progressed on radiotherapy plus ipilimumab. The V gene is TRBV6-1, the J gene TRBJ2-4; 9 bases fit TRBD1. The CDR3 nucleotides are TGTGCCAGCAGTGCCGATAAGACGGGACAGGGCTCCAAAAACATTCAGTACTTC. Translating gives CASSADKTGQGSKNIQYF.